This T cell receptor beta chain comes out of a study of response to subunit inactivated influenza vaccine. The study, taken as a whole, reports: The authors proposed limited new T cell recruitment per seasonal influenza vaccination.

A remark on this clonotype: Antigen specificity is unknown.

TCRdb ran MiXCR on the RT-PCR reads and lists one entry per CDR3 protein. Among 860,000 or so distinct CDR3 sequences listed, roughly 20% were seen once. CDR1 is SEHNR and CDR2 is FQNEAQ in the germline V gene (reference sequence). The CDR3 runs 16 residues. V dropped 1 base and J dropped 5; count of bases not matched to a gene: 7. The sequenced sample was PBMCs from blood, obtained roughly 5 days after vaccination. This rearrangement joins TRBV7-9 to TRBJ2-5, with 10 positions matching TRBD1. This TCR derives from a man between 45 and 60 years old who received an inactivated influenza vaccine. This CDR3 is CASSLGQGATGETQYF. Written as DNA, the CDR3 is TGTGCCAGCAGCTTAGGACAGGGGGCGACGGGGGAGACCCAGTACTTC.